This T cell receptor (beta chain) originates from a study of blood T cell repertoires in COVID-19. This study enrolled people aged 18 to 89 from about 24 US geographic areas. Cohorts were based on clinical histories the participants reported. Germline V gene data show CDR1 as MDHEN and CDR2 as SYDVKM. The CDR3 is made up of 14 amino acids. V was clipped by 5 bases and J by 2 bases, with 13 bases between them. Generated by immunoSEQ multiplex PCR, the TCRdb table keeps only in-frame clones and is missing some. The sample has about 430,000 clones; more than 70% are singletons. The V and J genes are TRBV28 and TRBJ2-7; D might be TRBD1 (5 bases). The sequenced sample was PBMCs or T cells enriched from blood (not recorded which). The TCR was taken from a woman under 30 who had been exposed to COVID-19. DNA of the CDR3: TGTGCCAGCAGTACTCTGACAGTCACCTACGAGCAGTACTTC. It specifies CASSTLTVTYEQYF.